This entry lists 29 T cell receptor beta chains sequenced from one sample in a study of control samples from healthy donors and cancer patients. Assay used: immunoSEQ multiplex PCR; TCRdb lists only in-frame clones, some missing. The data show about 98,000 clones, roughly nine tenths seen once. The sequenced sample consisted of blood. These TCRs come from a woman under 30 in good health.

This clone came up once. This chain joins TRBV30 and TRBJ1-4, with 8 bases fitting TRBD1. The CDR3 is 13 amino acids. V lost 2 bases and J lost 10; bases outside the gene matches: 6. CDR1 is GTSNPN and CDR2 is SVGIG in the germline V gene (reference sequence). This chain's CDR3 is CAWSTLTGGKLFF. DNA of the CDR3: TGTGCCTGGAGTACCCTCACAGGGGGAAAACTGTTTTTT.

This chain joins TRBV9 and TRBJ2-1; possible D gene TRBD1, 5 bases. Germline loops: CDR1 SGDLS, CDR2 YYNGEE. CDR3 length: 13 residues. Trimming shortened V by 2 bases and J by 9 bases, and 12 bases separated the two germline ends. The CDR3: CASSVTGSSEQFF. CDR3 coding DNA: TGTGCCAGCAGCGTTACAGGAAGCAGTGAGCAGTTCTTC.

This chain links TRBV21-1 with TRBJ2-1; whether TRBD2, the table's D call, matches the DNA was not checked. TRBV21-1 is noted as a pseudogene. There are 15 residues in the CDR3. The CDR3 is CASSIGTSLYTGQFF. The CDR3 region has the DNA TGTGCCAGCAGCATTGGGACTTCCCTATACACGGGGCAGTTCTTC.

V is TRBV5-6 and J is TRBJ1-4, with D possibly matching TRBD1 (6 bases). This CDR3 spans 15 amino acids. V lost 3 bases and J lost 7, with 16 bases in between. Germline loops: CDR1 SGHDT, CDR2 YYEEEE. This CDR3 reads CASSSLGAGSEKLFF. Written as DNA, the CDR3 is TGTGCCAGCAGCTCTCTGGGGGCAGGGAGTGAAAAACTGTTTTTT.

The CDR3 protein is CASSLIRDGFRNTEAFF. The DNA for the CDR3 is TGTGCCAGCAGCTTAATCAGGGACGGTTTTCGGAACACTGAAGCTTTCTTT. This rearrangement joins TRBV7-9 to TRBJ1-1, with a weak D call TRBD1 (5 bases). CDR1 is SEHNR, CDR2 FQNEAQ, per germline (reference sequence). This CDR3 is 17 amino acids long. Trimming stripped 2 bases from V and 1 base from J, with 17 bases between.

The DNA for the CDR3 is TGTGCCAGCAGTGAACAAACTTGGACTAGCGGGAGGGTAGGGGAGCTGTTTTTT. It yields the protein CASSEQTWTSGRVGELFF. The chain carries TRBV6-1 and TRBJ2-2, with TRBD2 matching over 15 bases. CDR1 is MNHNS, CDR2 SASEGT, per germline. Losses at the gene ends were 2 bases for V and 8 bases for J; bases not matched to a gene: 9. CDR3 length: 18 amino acids.

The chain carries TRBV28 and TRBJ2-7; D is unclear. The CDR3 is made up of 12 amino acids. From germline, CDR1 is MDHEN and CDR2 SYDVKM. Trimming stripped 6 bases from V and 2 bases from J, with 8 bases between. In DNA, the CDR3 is TGTGCCAGCAGGCTTTTCCCCTACGAGCAGTACTTC. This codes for CASRLFPYEQYF.

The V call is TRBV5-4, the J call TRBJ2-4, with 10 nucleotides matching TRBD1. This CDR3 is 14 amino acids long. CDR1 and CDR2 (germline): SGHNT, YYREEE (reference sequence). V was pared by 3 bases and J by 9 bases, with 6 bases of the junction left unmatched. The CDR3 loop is CASSSPGQGTIQYF. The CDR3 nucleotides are TGTGCCAGCAGCTCTCCGGGACAGGGGACCATTCAGTACTTC.

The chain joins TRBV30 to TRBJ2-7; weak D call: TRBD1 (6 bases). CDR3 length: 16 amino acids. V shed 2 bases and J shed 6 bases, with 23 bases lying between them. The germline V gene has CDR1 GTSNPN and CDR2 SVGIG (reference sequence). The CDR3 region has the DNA TGTGCCTGGAGTATCGTACGCCGGGACAACGCCCTCGAGCAGTACTTC. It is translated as CAWSIVRRDNALEQYF.

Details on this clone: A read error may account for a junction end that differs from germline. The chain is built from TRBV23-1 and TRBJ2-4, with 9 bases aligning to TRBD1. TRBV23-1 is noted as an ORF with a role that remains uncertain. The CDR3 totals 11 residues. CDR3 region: CASRDRAPRDF. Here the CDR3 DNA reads TGCGCGAGCCGGGACAGGGCCCCCCGGGACTTC.

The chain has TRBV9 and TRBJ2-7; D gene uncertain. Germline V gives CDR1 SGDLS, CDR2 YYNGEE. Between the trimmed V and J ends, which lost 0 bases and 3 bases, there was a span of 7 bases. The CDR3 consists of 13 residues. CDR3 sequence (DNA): TGTGCCAGCAGCGTAGACGTCGGCTACGAGCAGTACTTC. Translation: CASSVDVGYEQYF.

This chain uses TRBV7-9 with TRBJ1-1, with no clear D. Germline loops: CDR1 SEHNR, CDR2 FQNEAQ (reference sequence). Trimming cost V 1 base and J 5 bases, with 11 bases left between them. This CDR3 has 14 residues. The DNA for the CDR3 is TGTGCCAGCAGCTTAGGCCCGGGTTGGACTGAAGCTTTCTTT. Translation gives CASSLGPGWTEAFF.

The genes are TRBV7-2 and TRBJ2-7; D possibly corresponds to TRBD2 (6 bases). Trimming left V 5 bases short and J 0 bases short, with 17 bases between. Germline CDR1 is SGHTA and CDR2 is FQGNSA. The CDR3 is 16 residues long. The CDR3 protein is CASSRRTGRSSYEQYF. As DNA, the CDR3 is TGTGCCAGCAGCCGTCGTACGGGGAGGAGCTCCTACGAGCAGTACTTC. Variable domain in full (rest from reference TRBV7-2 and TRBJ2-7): GAGVSQSPSNKVTEKGKDVELRCDPISGHTALYWYRQSLGQGLEFLIYFQGNSAPDKSGLPSDRFSAERTGGSVSTLTIQRTQQEDSAVYLCASSRRTGRSSYEQYFGPGTRLTVT.

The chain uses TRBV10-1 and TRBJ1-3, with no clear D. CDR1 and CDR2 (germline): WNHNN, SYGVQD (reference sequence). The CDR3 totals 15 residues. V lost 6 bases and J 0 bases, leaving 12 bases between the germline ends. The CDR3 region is CASSPQRVSGNTIYF. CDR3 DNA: TGCGCCAGCAGCCCACAGAGAGTCTCTGGAAACACCATATATTTT.

The CDR3 region is CASSLETFTIYF. The CDR3 DNA reads TGTGCCAGCAGCTTAGAGACATTCACCATATATTTT. The V and J genes are TRBV11-2 and TRBJ1-3; D is unclear. Trimming stripped 0 bases from V and 9 bases from J, with 6 bases between. Germline-derived CDR1 and CDR2 are SGHAT and FQNNGV. The CDR3 covers 12 residues. The full variable domain, with the rest looked up from reference TRBV11-2 and TRBJ1-3, is EAGVAQSPRYKIIEKRQSVAFWCNPISGHATLYWYQQILGQGPKLLIQFQNNGVVDDSQLPKDRFSAERLKGVDSTLKIQPAKLEDSAVYLCASSLETFTIYFGEGSWLTVV.

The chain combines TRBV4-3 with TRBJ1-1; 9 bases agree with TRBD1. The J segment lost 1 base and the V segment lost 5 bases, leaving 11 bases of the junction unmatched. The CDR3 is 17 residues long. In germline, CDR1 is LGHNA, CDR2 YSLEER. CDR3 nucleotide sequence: TGCGCCAGCAGCTGGGGACAGGGAGAGGAGGAGAACACTGAAGCTTTCTTT. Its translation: CASSWGQGEEENTEAFF.

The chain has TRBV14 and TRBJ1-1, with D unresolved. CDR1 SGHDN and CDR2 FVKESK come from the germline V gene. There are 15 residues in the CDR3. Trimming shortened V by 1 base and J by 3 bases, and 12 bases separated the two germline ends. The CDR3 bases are TGTGCCAGCAGCCAAGTTCTGGGCGCCTACACTGAAGCTTTCTTT. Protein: CASSQVLGAYTEAFF.

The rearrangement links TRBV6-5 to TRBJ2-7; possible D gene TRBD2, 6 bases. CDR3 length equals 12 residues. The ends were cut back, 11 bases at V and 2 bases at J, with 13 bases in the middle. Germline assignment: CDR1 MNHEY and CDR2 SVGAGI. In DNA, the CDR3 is TGTGCCGGGGGACTCCGCACCTACGAGCAGTACTTC. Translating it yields CAGGLRTYEQYF.

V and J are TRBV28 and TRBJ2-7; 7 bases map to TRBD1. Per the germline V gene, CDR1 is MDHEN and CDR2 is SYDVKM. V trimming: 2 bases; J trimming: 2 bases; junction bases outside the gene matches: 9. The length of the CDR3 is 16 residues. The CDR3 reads CASSLRTGRGPYEQYF. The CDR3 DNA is TGTGCCAGCAGTTTAAGGACAGGTCGAGGCCCCTACGAGCAGTACTTC.

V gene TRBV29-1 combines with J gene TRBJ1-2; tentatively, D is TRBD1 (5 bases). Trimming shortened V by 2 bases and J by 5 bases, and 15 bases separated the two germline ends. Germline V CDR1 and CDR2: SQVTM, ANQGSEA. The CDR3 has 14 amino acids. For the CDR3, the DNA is TGCAGCGTTGAACTAAGACGGGGGTCTTATGGCTACACCTTC. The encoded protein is CSVELRRGSYGYTF.

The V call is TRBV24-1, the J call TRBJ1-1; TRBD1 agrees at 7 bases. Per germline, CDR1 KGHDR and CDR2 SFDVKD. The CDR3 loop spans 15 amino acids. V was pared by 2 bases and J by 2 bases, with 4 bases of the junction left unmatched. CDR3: CATSDSGTANTEAFF. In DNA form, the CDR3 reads TGTGCCACCAGTGATTCCGGGACAGCTAACACTGAAGCTTTCTTT.

The CDR3 sequence: CASRQSTDTGELFF. CDR3 in DNA: TGTGCCAGCAGACAGTCAACGGACACCGGGGAGCTGTTTTTT. The chain couples TRBV6-4 to TRBJ2-2, with D uncertain. Germline CDR1 MRHNA, CDR2 SNTAGT. The CDR3 runs 14 residues. The V and J ends lost 6 bases and 3 bases respectively, with 11 bases between them.

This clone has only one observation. CDR3 coding DNA: TGTGCCAGCAGGATGTCAGGGGCGCCCGCGGCTTTCTTT. Translation gives CASRMSGAPAAFF. The V call is TRBV6-5, the J call TRBJ1-1, with D possibly matching TRBD1 (6 bases). The germline V and J ends were trimmed by 6 bases and 11 bases, with 19 bases remaining between them. The CDR3 contains 13 residues. Germline V lookup: CDR1 MNHEY, CDR2 SVGAGI.

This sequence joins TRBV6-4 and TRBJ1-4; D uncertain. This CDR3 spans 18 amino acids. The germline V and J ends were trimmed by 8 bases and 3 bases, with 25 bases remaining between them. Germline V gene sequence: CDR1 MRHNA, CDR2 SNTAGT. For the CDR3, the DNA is TGTGCCAGCGGAGCCAACCGGAAAGATCGGTTAGCTAATGAAAAACTGTTTTTT. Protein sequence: CASGANRKDRLANEKLFF.

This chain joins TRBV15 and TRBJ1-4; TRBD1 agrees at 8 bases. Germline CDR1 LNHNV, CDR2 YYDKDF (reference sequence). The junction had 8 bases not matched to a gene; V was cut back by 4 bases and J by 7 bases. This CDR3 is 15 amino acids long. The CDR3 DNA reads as TGTGCCACCAGCACAACCACAGGGGGAAGTGAAAAACTGTTTTTT. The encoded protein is CATSTTTGGSEKLFF.

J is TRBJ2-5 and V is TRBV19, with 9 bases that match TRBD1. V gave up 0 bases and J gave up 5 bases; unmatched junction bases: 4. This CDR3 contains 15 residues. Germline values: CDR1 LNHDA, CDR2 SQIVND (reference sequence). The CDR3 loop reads CASSIEGTGSETQYF. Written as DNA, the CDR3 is TGTGCCAGTAGTATAGAAGGGACAGGGTCGGAGACCCAGTACTTC.

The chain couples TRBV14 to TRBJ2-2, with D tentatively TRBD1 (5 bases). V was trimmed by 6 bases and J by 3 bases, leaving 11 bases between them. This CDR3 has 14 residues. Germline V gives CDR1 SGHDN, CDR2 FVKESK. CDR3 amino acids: CASRTTQDTGELFF. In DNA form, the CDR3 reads TGTGCCAGCAGAACGACACAGGACACCGGGGAGCTGTTTTTT.

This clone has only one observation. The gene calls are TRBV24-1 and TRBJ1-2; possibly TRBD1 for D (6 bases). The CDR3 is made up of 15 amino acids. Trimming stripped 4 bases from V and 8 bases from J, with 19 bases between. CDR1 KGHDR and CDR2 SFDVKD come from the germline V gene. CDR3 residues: CATSEPGTSLGGYTF. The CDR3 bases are TGTGCCACCAGTGAACCCGGGACATCCCTGGGGGGCTACACCTTC.

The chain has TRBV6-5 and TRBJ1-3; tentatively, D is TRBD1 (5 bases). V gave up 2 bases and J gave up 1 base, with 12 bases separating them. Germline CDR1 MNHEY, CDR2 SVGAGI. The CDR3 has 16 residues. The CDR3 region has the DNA TGTGCCAGCAGTTACGGACTGGGGCGGTCTGGAAACACCATATATTTT. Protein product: CASSYGLGRSGNTIYF.